This record concerns one T cell receptor beta chain sequence. The antigen remains unidentified. The study sequenced TCR beta in blood CD8+ and CD4+ T cells. This entry belongs to a study of CD8 T cells in Susac syndrome. General study results and limits: The study's TCR sequencing and HLA analysis drew on a certain number of individuals. That number was acknowledged as relatively small.

When the RNA was reverse transcribed, random hexamers were used with an input of about 0.5 to 1 ug. Amplification of TCR beta CDR3 across 54 Vbeta and 13 Jbeta was performed with immunoSEQ multiplex PCR. MiXCR was run by TCRdb on the immunoSEQ multiplex PCR reads, yielding one entry per CDR3 protein. This repertoire shows over 150,000 distinct CDR3 sequences, 85% to 95% found once; its top ten account for roughly 0.094%. The germline V and J ends were trimmed by 3 bases and 2 bases, with 19 bases remaining between them. The CDR3 is 17 amino acids. CDR1 and CDR2 (germline): SGHVS, FQNEAQ. This chain links TRBV7-8 with TRBJ1-2, with a tentative D call TRBD1 (5 bases). Sequenced input: CD4+ T cells from PBMCs. This TCR was sampled from a human donor with multiple sclerosis. The CDR3 DNA follows: TGTGCCAGCAGCTTGGGGTTGGCGAGGGGCGCAAACTATGGCTACACCTTC. Its protein is CASSLGLARGANYGYTF.